This TCR beta chain was retrieved from a study of T cell responses to AZD1222 COVID-19 vaccine. Sequencing used immunoSEQ multiplex PCR; TCRdb keeps in-frame clones, though not all of them. The sample comprises tens of thousands of clones, 70% to 90% of which are singletons, and roughly 1.1% rests with the top ten. CDR1 and CDR2 (germline): ENHRY, SYGVKD. CDR3 length: 16 amino acids. V was pared by 0 bases and J by 5 bases, with 13 bases between. This sequence was found in an adult who received the AZD1222 COVID-19 vaccine. The chain uses TRBV10-3 and TRBJ2-2; either TRBD1 or TRBD2 may supply D (5 bases each). The source material was peripheral blood, sampled 28 days after the second AZD1222 dose. The CDR3: CAISESLGPGTGELFF. The CDR3, as DNA: TGTGCCATCAGTGAGTCCCTGGGACCAGGGACCGGGGAGCTGTTTTTT.